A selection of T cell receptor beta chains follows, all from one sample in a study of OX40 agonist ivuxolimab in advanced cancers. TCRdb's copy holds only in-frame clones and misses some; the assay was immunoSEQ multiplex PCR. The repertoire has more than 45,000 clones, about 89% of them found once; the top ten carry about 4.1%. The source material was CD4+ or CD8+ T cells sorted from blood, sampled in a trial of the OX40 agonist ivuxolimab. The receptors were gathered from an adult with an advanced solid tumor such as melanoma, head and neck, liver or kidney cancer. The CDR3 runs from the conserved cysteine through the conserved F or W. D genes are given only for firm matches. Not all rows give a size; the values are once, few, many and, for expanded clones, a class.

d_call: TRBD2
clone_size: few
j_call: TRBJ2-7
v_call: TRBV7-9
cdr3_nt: TGTGCCAGCAGCTTCGGACTAGACGAGCAGTACTTC
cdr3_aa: CASSFGLDEQYF

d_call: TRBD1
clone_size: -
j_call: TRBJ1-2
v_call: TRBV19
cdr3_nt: TGTGCCAGTAGTGTGGCCGGGACAGGGGCCTATGGCTACACCTTC
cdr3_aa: CASSVAGTGAYGYTF

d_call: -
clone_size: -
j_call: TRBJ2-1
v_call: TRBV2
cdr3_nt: TGTGCCAGCAGTGACCCACCGGCAGGGGACAATGAGCAGTTCTTC
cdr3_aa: CASSDPPAGDNEQFF

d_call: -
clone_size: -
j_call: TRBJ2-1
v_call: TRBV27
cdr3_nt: TGTGCCAGCAGTTCAGGGTCCGGAGGGAATGAGCAGTTCTTC
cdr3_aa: CASSSGSGGNEQFF

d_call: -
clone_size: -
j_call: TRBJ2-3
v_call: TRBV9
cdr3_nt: TGTGCCAGCAGCGGAATCCCCACAGATACGCAGTATTTT
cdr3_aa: CASSGIPTDTQYF

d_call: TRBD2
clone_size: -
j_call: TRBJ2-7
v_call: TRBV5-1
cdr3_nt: TGCGCCAGCAGCTTGTTCACACGGGACAAAATACCCGGGACTAGCGTGTACGAGCAGTACTTC
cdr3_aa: CASSLFTRDKIPGTSVYEQYF

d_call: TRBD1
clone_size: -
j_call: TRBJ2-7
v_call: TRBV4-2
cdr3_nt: TGTGCCAGCAGCCAAGAAGACAGGGTCATGAACGAGCAGTACTTC
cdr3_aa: CASSQEDRVMNEQYF

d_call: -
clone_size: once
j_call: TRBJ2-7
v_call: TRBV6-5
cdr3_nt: TGTGCCAGCAGTCATTCAGGGGAGCGCTACGAGCAGTACTTC
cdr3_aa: CASSHSGERYEQYF

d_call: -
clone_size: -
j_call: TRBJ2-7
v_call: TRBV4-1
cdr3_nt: TGCGCCAGCAGCCACGTAGGTGCCTACGAGCAGTACTTC
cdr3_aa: CASSHVGAYEQYF

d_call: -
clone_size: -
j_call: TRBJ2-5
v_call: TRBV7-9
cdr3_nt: TGTGCCAGCAGCCGTACCGTGAGCCAGACAAGAGAGGCCCAGTACTTC
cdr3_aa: CASSRTVSQTREAQYF

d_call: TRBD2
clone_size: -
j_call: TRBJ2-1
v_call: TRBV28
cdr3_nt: TGTGCCAGCAGTCCCTCCTCTAGCGGGGGGAATGAGCAGTTCTTC
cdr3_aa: CASSPSSSGGNEQFF

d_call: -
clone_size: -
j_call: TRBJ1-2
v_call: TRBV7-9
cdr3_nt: TGTGCCAGCAGCTCCCTTGCCCCGAACTATGGCTACACCTTC
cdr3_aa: CASSSLAPNYGYTF

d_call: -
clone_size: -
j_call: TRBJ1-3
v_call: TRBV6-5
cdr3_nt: TGTGCCAGCAGCTCCGGAGACGGAAACACCATATATTTT
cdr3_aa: CASSSGDGNTIYF

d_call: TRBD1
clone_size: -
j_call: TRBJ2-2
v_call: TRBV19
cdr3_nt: TGTGCCAGTAGTACCGGGACAGGGCGAAGCACCGGGGAGCTGTTTTTT
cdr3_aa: CASSTGTGRSTGELFF

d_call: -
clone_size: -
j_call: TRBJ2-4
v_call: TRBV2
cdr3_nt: TGTGCCAGCAGTGGTACGGACTCTCCGTCCGACATTCAGTACTTC
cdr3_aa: CASSGTDSPSDIQYF

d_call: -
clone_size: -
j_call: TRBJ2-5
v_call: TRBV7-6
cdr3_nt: TGTGCCAGCAGCCCCAACCCCCACATGACAGGAGAGACCCAGTACTTC
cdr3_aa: CASSPNPHMTGETQYF

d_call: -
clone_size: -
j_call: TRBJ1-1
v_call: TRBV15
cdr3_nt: TGTGCCACCAGCAACTCAAGGGGGGTGAGCACTGAAGCTTTCTTT
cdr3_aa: CATSNSRGVSTEAFF

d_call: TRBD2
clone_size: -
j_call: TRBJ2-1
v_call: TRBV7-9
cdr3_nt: TGTGCCAGCAGCCGCCCCCTCGGGGGGTTGAGCTCCTACAATGAGCAGTTCTTC
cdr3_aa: CASSRPLGGLSSYNEQFF

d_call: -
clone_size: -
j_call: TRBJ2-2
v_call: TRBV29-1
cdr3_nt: TGCAGCGCTGGGTACACCGGGGAGCTGTTTTTT
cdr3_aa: CSAGYTGELFF

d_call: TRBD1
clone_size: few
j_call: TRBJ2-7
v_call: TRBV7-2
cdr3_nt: TGTGCCAGCAGCCCCGGACAGGGATTCGAGCAGTACTTC
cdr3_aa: CASSPGQGFEQYF

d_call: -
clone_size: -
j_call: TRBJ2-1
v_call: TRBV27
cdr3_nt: TGTGCCAGCAGTTTATCGCTCGTAGGATACAATGAGCAGTTCTTC
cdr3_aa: CASSLSLVGYNEQFF

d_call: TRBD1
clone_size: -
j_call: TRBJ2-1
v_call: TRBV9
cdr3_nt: TGTGCCAGCAGCCCAGAACAGGGGGCGCGAAGCAATGAGCAGTTCTTC
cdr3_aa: CASSPEQGARSNEQFF

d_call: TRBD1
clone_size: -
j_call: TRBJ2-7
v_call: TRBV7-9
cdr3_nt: TGTGCCAGCAGCCCCCGGGACAGGGGGTACGAGCAGTACTTC
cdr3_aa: CASSPRDRGYEQYF

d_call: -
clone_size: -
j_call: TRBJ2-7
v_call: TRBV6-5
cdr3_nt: TGTGCCAGCAGTATATCTAGTGTTGGCGAGCAGTACTTC
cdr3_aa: CASSISSVGEQYF

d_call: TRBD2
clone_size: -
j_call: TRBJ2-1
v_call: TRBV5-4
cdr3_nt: TGTGCCAGCAGCTTGTCTGGTAGCGGGAGAGGGGCATACAATGAGCAGTTCTTC
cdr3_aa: CASSLSGSGRGAYNEQFF

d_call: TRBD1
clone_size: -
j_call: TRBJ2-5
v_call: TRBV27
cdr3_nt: TGTGCCAGCAGTCCCACCGGACAGGGGGTTGAGACCCAGTACTTC
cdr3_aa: CASSPTGQGVETQYF

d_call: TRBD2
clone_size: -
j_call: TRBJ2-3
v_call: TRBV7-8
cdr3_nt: TGTGCCAGCAGCCCCGATTGGATGGGTAGCGGGAGGGCGGCGGATACGCAGTATTTT
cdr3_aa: CASSPDWMGSGRAADTQYF

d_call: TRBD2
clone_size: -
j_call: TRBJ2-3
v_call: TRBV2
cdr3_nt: TGTGCCAGCAGTGAGGCCCGACTAGCGGGCGCAGATACGCAGTATTTT
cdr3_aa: CASSEARLAGADTQYF